These 25 T cell receptor beta chains were sequenced from one sample in a study of cytomegalovirus exposure and HLA in healthy donors. The PCR used 60 Vbeta and 13 Jbeta primers. Repertoires were generated with immunoSEQ multiplex PCR, while TCRdb's copy carries only in-frame clones and drops some. The sample lists about 120,000 clones, 80% seen once, with about 8.9% in the top ten. Sequenced: PBMCs. The receptors were gathered from a man between 25 and 39 years old in good health and CMV-seropositive.

The J gene is TRBJ1-2, the V gene TRBV4-1, with 9 bases aligning to TRBD1. This CDR3 spans 20 amino acids. The V and J ends lost 1 base and 3 bases, in that order; junction bases with no gene match: 18. Germline V gene lookup returns CDR1 MGHRA and CDR2 YSYEKL. The CDR3 spells CASSQGGGTGFALLDYGYTF. As DNA, the CDR3 is TGCGCCAGCAGCCAAGGTGGGGGGACAGGGTTCGCCTTACTTGACTATGGCTACACCTTC.

The chain combines TRBV19 with TRBJ1-5; 9 nucleotides agree with TRBD1. The CDR3 is 15 residues long. V dropped 7 bases and J dropped 7; count of bases not matched to a gene: 11. Looked up from germline, CDR1 is LNHDA and CDR2 is SQIVND (reference sequence). The CDR3 nucleotides are TGTGCCAGTAAACGGGACAGGGAAAATGGGCAGCCCCAGCATTTT. Translated: CASKRDRENGQPQHF.

The rearrangement uses TRBV30 and TRBJ1-2; unclear D gene. The CDR3 loop spans 13 amino acids. V was pared by 0 bases and J by 4 bases, with 9 bases between. Germline assignment: CDR1 GTSNPN and CDR2 SVGIG (reference sequence). The CDR3 loop is CAWSVPGIYGYTF. CDR3 coding DNA: TGTGCCTGGAGTGTACCGGGAATCTATGGCTACACCTTC.

The J gene is TRBJ2-7, the V gene TRBV15, with D uncertain. CDR1 and CDR2 (germline): LNHNV, YYDKDF (reference sequence). This CDR3 region has 15 residues. V was clipped by 0 bases and J by 2 bases, with 11 bases between them. CDR3 DNA: TGTGCCACCAGCAGAGAAGCTTTCGCCGCCTACGAGCAGTACTTC. Protein sequence: CATSREAFAAYEQYF.

The chain recombines TRBV19 with TRBJ2-5, with D perhaps matching TRBD2 (5 bases). CDR1 and CDR2 (germline): LNHDA, SQIVND (reference sequence). The CDR3 runs to 13 residues. The germline V and J ends were trimmed by 3 bases and 5 bases, with 10 bases remaining between them. CDR3 sequence: CASSMYERETQYF. The CDR3 nucleotides are TGTGCCAGTAGTATGTACGAGCGGGAGACCCAGTACTTC.

V and J are TRBV5-1 and TRBJ2-1; D is possibly TRBD2 (6 bases). Trimming left V 4 bases short and J 3 bases short, with 14 bases between. Germline V gene lookup returns CDR1 SGHRS and CDR2 YFSETQ. The CDR3 extends over 15 amino acids. The CDR3 DNA reads as TGCGCCAGCAGCCCATTTGAGGGAGGCTACAATGAGCAGTTCTTC. Its protein product is CASSPFEGGYNEQFF. The variable domain in full, with the rest retrieved from reference TRBV5-1 and TRBJ2-1, is KAGVTQTPRYLIKTRGQQVTLSCSPISGHRSVSWYQQTPGQGLQFLFEYFSETQRNKGNFPGRFSGRQFSNSRSEMNVSTLELGDSALYLCASSPFEGGYNEQFFGPGTRLTVL.

Turning to this clone: Additional DNA sequences in this sample encode the identical CDR3. The chain couples TRBV7-6 to TRBJ2-3; a possible D gene is TRBD1 (6 bases). V lost 1 base, J lost 2 bases, and 7 bases lay in between. Looked up from germline, CDR1 is SGHVS and CDR2 is FNYEAQ. This CDR3 region has 14 residues. The CDR3 DNA follows: TGTGCCAGCAGCTTAGGGACAGTCACAGATACGCAGTATTTT. Protein: CASSLGTVTDTQYF.

The rearrangement links TRBV9 to TRBJ2-5; no clear D gene. This CDR3 contains 14 residues. CDR1 and CDR2 from the germline V gene are SGDLS and YYNGEE. V shed 0 bases and J shed 1 base, with 7 bases lying between them. This chain's CDR3 is CASSVDNLQETQYF. The CDR3 nucleotides read TGTGCCAGCAGCGTAGACAACCTCCAAGAGACCCAGTACTTC.

The chain is built from TRBV30 and TRBJ1-1; D is ambiguous. Germline V gene data show CDR1 as GTSNPN and CDR2 as SVGIG (reference sequence). The CDR3 consists of 13 residues. CDR3 sequence (DNA): TGTGCTGCTTTGGGCAGGCTGAACACTGAAGCTTTCTTT. This codes for CAALGRLNTEAFF.

The table lists this clone with a few counts. The chain links TRBV10-3 to TRBJ2-7, with 10 positions matching TRBD2. Germline trimming cut 3 bases from V and 4 bases from J; bases unmatched to any gene: 9. Germline V gene data show CDR1 as ENHRY and CDR2 as SYGVKD. The CDR3 sequence is 16 residues long. The CDR3 reads CAISDAVAGGHYEQYF. The DNA of the CDR3 is TGTGCCATCAGTGATGCGGTAGCGGGGGGCCATTACGAGCAGTACTTC.

The gene calls are TRBV6-5 and TRBJ1-1; D gene unclear. The germline CDR1 and CDR2 sequences are MNHEY and SVGAGI. The CDR3 covers 14 residues. V was shortened by 7 bases and J by 1 base, with 13 bases between the two germline ends. CDR3 residues: CASTPTTANTEAFF. The CDR3 DNA follows: TGTGCCAGCACCCCCACAACAGCGAACACTGAAGCTTTCTTT.

V usage is TRBV5-1 and J usage is TRBJ2-7; D possibly corresponds to TRBD2 (6 bases). V was cut by 5 bases and J by 0 bases, with 9 bases left in between. The germline V gene has CDR1 SGHRS and CDR2 YFSETQ. The length of the CDR3 is 13 residues. Written as DNA, the CDR3 is TGCGCCAGCAGTGGAGGGATCTCCTACGAGCAGTACTTC. It codes for CASSGGISYEQYF.

The chain employs TRBV2 and TRBJ2-5, with D perhaps matching TRBD2 (5 bases). This CDR3 has 12 amino acids. Germline assignment: CDR1 SNHLY and CDR2 FYNNEI. V was cut by 7 bases and J by 4 bases, with 10 bases left in between. CDR3 in DNA: TGTGCCAGCACAGGAGAGGGAGAGACCCAGTACTTC. It translates to CASTGEGETQYF.

The genes are TRBV7-8 and TRBJ1-6; D is perhaps TRBD1 (5 bases). CDR1 SGHVS and CDR2 FQNEAQ come from the germline V gene. V dropped 1 base and J dropped 7 bases, with 20 bases sitting between them. There are 18 residues in the CDR3. The CDR3 protein is CASSLDIGEARWNSPLHF. Here the CDR3 DNA reads TGTGCCAGCAGCTTAGATATAGGGGAGGCCCGTTGGAATTCACCCCTCCACTTT.

The chain has TRBV10-2 and TRBJ1-1, with D uncertain. The CDR3 runs to 15 residues. The germline gives CDR1 WSHSY, CDR2 SAAADI. The V gene lost 0 bases and the J gene lost 1 base, with 9 bases spanning the gap. CDR3 sequence (DNA): TGCGCCAGCAGTGAGTCGACACGACCGAACACTGAAGCTTTCTTT. Protein product: CASSESTRPNTEAFF.

The chain recombines TRBV7-6 with TRBJ1-5; D gene ambiguous. The CDR3 loop spans 13 amino acids. Looked up from germline, CDR1 is SGHVS and CDR2 is FNYEAQ. The ends were cut back, 1 base at V and 4 bases at J, with 5 bases in the middle. CDR3 sequence reads: CASSLGTNQPQHF. As DNA, the CDR3 is TGTGCCAGCAGCTTAGGGACTAATCAGCCCCAGCATTTT. The full variable domain, completed using reference TRBV7-6 and TRBJ1-5, is GAGVSQSPRYKVTKRGQDVALRCDPISGHVSLYWYRQALGQGPEFLTYFNYEAQQDKSGLPNDRFSAERPEGSISTLTIQRTEQRDSAMYRCASSLGTNQPQHFGDGTRLSIL.

About this clone: Other nucleotide sequences from this sample produce the same CDR3. V usage is TRBV11-2 and J usage is TRBJ1-5, with D unresolved. Trimming shortened V by 2 bases and J by 3 bases, and 11 bases separated the two germline ends. The germline gives CDR1 SGHAT, CDR2 FQNNGV. The CDR3 loop spans 15 amino acids. The CDR3 reads CASSLNLQHNQPQHF. CDR3 nucleotide sequence: TGTGCCAGCAGCTTAAACCTACAGCACAATCAGCCCCAGCATTTT.

V is TRBV28 and J is TRBJ2-5; 13 bases are shared with TRBD2. V lost 4 bases, J lost 1 base, and 12 bases stayed unmatched. CDR1 is MDHEN and CDR2 is SYDVKM in the germline V gene. The CDR3 length is 19 residues. CDR3 coding DNA: TGTGCCAGCAGTTCCTACCCCGGGACTAGCGGGGAAACCCAAGAGACCCAGTACTTC. Its translation: CASSSYPGTSGETQETQYF.

The chain carries TRBV7-9 and TRBJ1-5; D unclear. This CDR3 region has 14 residues. Germline CDR1 and CDR2: SEHNR and FQNEAQ (reference sequence). The V gene lost 6 bases and the J gene lost 0 bases, with 9 bases spanning the gap. The CDR3: CASSTEYSNQPQHF. The CDR3 nucleotides read TGTGCCAGCAGTACAGAATATAGCAATCAGCCCCAGCATTTT.

The chain has TRBV18 and TRBJ1-5; 7 nucleotides agree with TRBD1. CDR1 and CDR2 from the germline V gene are KGHSH and LQKENI. V lost 6 bases to trimming and J lost 7 bases; unmatched junction nucleotides: 3. The CDR3 length is 12 residues. CDR3 region: CASSTGLQPQHF. The CDR3 bases are TGTGCCAGCTCGACAGGGCTACAGCCCCAGCATTTT.

This clone showed up just once. V and J are TRBV14 and TRBJ2-1, with D maybe TRBD2 (7 bases). The germline CDR1 and CDR2 sequences are SGHDN and FVKESK. Deletions cut 3 bases from V and 9 bases from J, with 21 bases between. This CDR3 contains 16 residues. CDR3 coding DNA: TGTGCCAGCAGCCAGGACGGCGGGGGCTTGGGGGGTGAGCAGTTCTTC. Protein sequence: CASSQDGGGLGGEQFF. Filled out from reference TRBV14 and TRBJ2-1, the complete variable domain reads EAGVTQFPSHSVIEKGQTVTLRCDPISGHDNLYWYRRVMGKEIKFLLHFVKESKQDESGMPNNRFLAERTGGTYSTLKVQPAELEDSGVYFCASSQDGGGLGGEQFFGPGTRLTVL.

The CDR3 nucleotides are TGTGCCAGCAGCTTGGGGGGGAGGTCCTACAATGAGCAGTTCTTC. Its protein product is CASSLGGRSYNEQFF. The chain combines TRBV5-4 with TRBJ2-1; possibly TRBD2 for D (6 bases). Germline V CDR1 and CDR2: SGHNT, YYREEE (reference sequence). The CDR3 loop spans 15 amino acids. The V end was cut by 0 bases, the J end by 1 base, with 8 bases between.

The CDR3 is CASSEAGSSYGYTF. The CDR3 region has the DNA TGTGCCAGCAGTGAAGCGGGCAGCTCCTATGGCTACACCTTC. The chain carries TRBV2 and TRBJ1-2; D remains ambiguous. The germline V gene has CDR1 SNHLY and CDR2 FYNNEI. The CDR3 is made up of 14 amino acids. The V end was cut by 0 bases, the J end by 4 bases, with 9 bases between. Based on the CDR3 plus reference TRBV2 and TRBJ1-2, the full variable domain is EPEVTQTPSHQVTQMGQEVILRCVPISNHLYFYWYRQILGQKVEFLVSFYNNEISEKSEIFDDQFSVERPDGSNFTLKIRSTKLEDSAMYFCASSEAGSSYGYTFGSGTRLTVV.

The V and J genes are TRBV9 and TRBJ2-2; D is unclear. With 3 bases removed from V and 0 bases from J, the gap between germline ends came to 6 bases. The CDR3 consists of 14 residues. Germline V gene lookup returns CDR1 SGDLS and CDR2 YYNGEE. CDR3 DNA: TGTGCCAGCAGCGCGTTCGCGAACACCGGGGAGCTGTTTTTT. Its translation: CASSAFANTGELFF.

The chain is built from TRBV27 and TRBJ2-7; D uncertain. V was shortened by 2 bases and J by 2 bases, with 13 bases between the two germline ends. CDR1 MNHEY and CDR2 SMNVEV come from the germline V gene (reference sequence). There are 15 residues in the CDR3. CDR3 residues: CASSLMASGPYEQYF. Here the CDR3 DNA reads TGTGCCAGCAGTTTAATGGCCTCTGGGCCCTACGAGCAGTACTTC.